The 2 T cell receptor beta chains below were found in one sample sequenced in a study of B cell selection in AIRE deficiency. TCRdb's copy holds only in-frame clones and misses some; the assay was immunoSEQ multiplex PCR. The sample lists about 25,000 clones, approximately 97% occurring once. Sorting defined conventional CD4 T cells as CD4+CD127+. Sequencing used conventional CD4+ T cells sorted from PBMCs. Receptors originate from a human donor with AIRE deficiency.

The CDR3 nucleotides read TGCGCCAGCAGCTGGACTAGCGGGACACAGTTCTTC. Its translation is CASSWTSGTQFF. The chain combines TRBV5-1 with TRBJ2-1, with 12 nucleotides matching TRBD2. Germline loops: CDR1 SGHRS, CDR2 YFSETQ. V was clipped by 3 bases and J by 13 bases; unmatched bases: 2. The CDR3 loop spans 12 amino acids.

The chain links TRBV7-2 to TRBJ2-7, with 7 bases aligning to TRBD1. V dropped 0 bases and J dropped 1; count of bases not matched to a gene: 6. The CDR3 spans 16 residues. Per germline, CDR1 SGHTA and CDR2 FQGNSA. CDR3 sequence reads: CASSLAGTASSYEQYF. The CDR3 coding sequence is TGTGCCAGCAGCTTAGCGGGGACAGCCTCGTCCTACGAGCAGTACTTC.